The 18 T cell receptor beta chains given below trace back to one sample, sequenced in a study of cytomegalovirus exposure and HLA in healthy donors. 13 Jbeta primers and 60 Vbeta primers were used for the PCR. Only in-frame clones appear in the TCRdb table, and some are missing; sequencing was by immunoSEQ multiplex PCR. In the table there are about 160,000 clones, roughly four fifths of which are singletons. The sample taken for sequencing was PBMCs. All receptors come from a male donor in good health and CMV-seropositive.

This clone appeared a few times. The chain links TRBV7-8 to TRBJ1-2, with 9 positions matching TRBD1. This CDR3 comprises 12 residues. The V gene's germline CDR1 is SGHVS and CDR2 FQNEAQ. After removal of 8 bases from V and 6 bases from J, the junction contained 4 bases not matched to a gene. The CDR3 here is CASFGTGHGYTF. Here the CDR3 DNA reads TGTGCCAGCTTTGGGACAGGGCATGGCTACACCTTC.

J is TRBJ2-6 and V is TRBV10-2, with TRBD1 matching 9 bases. Per germline, CDR1 WSHSY and CDR2 SAAADI. Unmatched junction bases numbered 5, after V lost 2 bases and J lost 3 bases. The CDR3 is 17 residues long. CDR3 sequence: CASSEVTGGFGANVLTF. As DNA, the CDR3 is TGCGCCAGCAGTGAGGTGACAGGGGGTTTTGGGGCCAACGTCCTGACTTTC.

This clone appeared once. This chain uses TRBV30 with TRBJ2-5; 12 bases line up with TRBD2. Germline V gives CDR1 GTSNPN, CDR2 SVGIG (reference sequence). V shed 1 base, J shed 3 bases, and the junction held 3 bases outside the gene matches. The CDR3 is made up of 15 amino acids. CDR3 amino acids: CAWSATSGGKETQYF. CDR3 nucleotides: TGTGCCTGGAGTGCGACTAGCGGGGGAAAAGAGACCCAGTACTTC.

The chain recombines TRBV5-1 with TRBJ2-7, with unresolved D. Germline V gene lookup returns CDR1 SGHRS and CDR2 YFSETQ. V lost 3 bases and J lost 3, with 4 bases in between. The CDR3 is 11 amino acids. CDR3 protein: CASSSSYEQYF. CDR3 nucleotides: TGCGCCAGCAGCTCCAGCTACGAGCAGTACTTC.

This clone was counted a single time. J is TRBJ2-1 and V is TRBV28; 10 nucleotides line up with TRBD2. This CDR3 contains 16 residues. The V gene's germline CDR1 is MDHEN and CDR2 SYDVKM. The trim removed 3 bases at V and 9 bases at J, leaving 11 bases unmatched. The CDR3 nucleotides read TGTGCCAGCAGTTTGTGGGCTAGCGGGAGTTTCGGTGAGCAGTTCTTC. It encodes CASSLWASGSFGEQFF.

The genes are TRBV6-5 and TRBJ1-1; D ambiguous. This CDR3 has 14 amino acids. V shed 4 bases and J shed 0 bases, with 9 bases lying between them. Germline V gene lookup returns CDR1 MNHEY and CDR2 SVGAGI. The CDR3 nucleotides read TGTGCCAGCAGTTTGACACTTATGAACACTGAAGCTTTCTTT. Translation: CASSLTLMNTEAFF.

This sequence joins TRBV19 and TRBJ1-1, with D maybe TRBD1 (6 bases). The CDR3 spans 15 residues. The ends were cut back, 7 bases at V and 3 bases at J, with 18 bases in the middle. Germline CDR1 LNHDA, CDR2 SQIVND (reference sequence). The CDR3 sequence is CASKVWGLRDTEAFF. In DNA form, the CDR3 reads TGTGCCAGTAAAGTATGGGGGCTAAGGGACACTGAAGCTTTCTTT. Full variable domain (remainder filled in from reference TRBV19 and TRBJ1-1): DGGITQSPKYLFRKEGQNVTLSCEQNLNHDAMYWYRQDPGQGLRLIYYSQIVNDFQKGDIAEGYSVSREKKESFPLTVTSAQKNPTAFYLCASKVWGLRDTEAFFGQGTRLTVV.

The chain links TRBV7-2 to TRBJ1-3; D is possibly TRBD1 (6 bases). Germline V gene data show CDR1 as SGHTA and CDR2 as FQGNSA. The V end was cut by 4 bases, the J end by 0 bases, with 13 bases between. The CDR3 totals 16 residues. The CDR3: CASSWLGALSGNTIYF. The CDR3 DNA follows: TGTGCCAGCAGCTGGTTGGGGGCCCTCTCTGGAAACACCATATATTTT.

This rearrangement joins TRBV2 to TRBJ1-1; TRBD1 aligns across 8 bases. Germline-derived CDR1 and CDR2 are SNHLY and FYNNEI. V was pared by 2 bases and J by 6 bases, with 23 bases of the junction left unmatched. This CDR3 is 20 amino acids long. In nucleotides, the CDR3 is TGTGCCAGCAGTGAATGGCGGGGGAATCAGGGCCAGTACAGGGGGTCTGAAGCTTTCTTT. Translated, it gives CASSEWRGNQGQYRGSEAFF. The variable domain in full, completed from reference TRBV2 and TRBJ1-1, reads EPEVTQTPSHQVTQMGQEVILRCVPISNHLYFYWYRQILGQKVEFLVSFYNNEISEKSEIFDDQFSVERPDGSNFTLKIRSTKLEDSAMYFCASSEWRGNQGQYRGSEAFFGQGTRLTVV.

This clone has just a few counts. The chain joins TRBV10-2 to TRBJ2-1, with 7 bases lining up with TRBD1. Looked up from germline, CDR1 is WSHSY and CDR2 is SAAADI. After removal of 6 bases from V and 9 bases from J, the junction contained 11 bases not matched to a gene. There are 14 residues in the CDR3. DNA for the CDR3: TGCGCCAGCAGGAAAGAGCCAGGGGGAACTGAGCAGTTCTTC. The encoded protein is CASRKEPGGTEQFF.

The chain uses TRBV7-2 and TRBJ1-3; possibly TRBD1 for D (5 bases). The germline V gene has CDR1 SGHTA and CDR2 FQGNSA. Trimming took off 1 base at V and 0 bases at J, with 10 bases between the two ends. The CDR3 has 16 residues. The CDR3 spells CASSLVGGSSGNTIYF. CDR3 DNA sequence: TGTGCCAGCAGCTTAGTGGGGGGGTCCTCTGGAAACACCATATATTTT.

The V and J genes are TRBV5-1 and TRBJ1-4; no clear D. Germline V CDR1 and CDR2: SGHRS, YFSETQ. The V gene lost 3 bases and the J gene lost 7 bases, with 10 bases spanning the gap. The CDR3 spans 13 residues. The CDR3: CASSSPGSEKLFF. Here the CDR3 DNA reads TGCGCCAGCAGCTCCCCGGGAAGTGAAAAACTGTTTTTT.

The chain has TRBV5-1 and TRBJ1-5; D is undetermined. Germline CDR1 and CDR2: SGHRS and YFSETQ. The ends were cut back, 5 bases at V and 4 bases at J, with 16 bases in the middle. The CDR3 totals 15 residues. For the CDR3, the DNA is TGCGCCAGCAGGGAGGACCCCGATAGGAATCAGCCCCAGCATTTT. Encoded protein: CASREDPDRNQPQHF.

The chain combines TRBV7-8 with TRBJ1-1; D perhaps matches TRBD1 (6 bases). Germline CDR1 SGHVS, CDR2 FQNEAQ. The CDR3 length is 14 residues. The V end was cut by 0 bases, the J end by 10 bases, with 15 bases between. CDR3 residues: CASSLAGQRPGAFF. CDR3 bases: TGTGCCAGCAGCTTAGCAGGACAGCGTCCGGGAGCTTTCTTT.

This sequence joins TRBV12-5 and TRBJ2-2; D perhaps matches TRBD2 (6 bases). Trimming removed 4 bases at V and 4 bases at J, with 13 bases between. Looked up from germline, CDR1 is LGHNT and CDR2 is FRNRAP. This CDR3 is built from 15 residues. This chain's CDR3 is CASGYRGGGTGELFF. The CDR3 DNA reads as TGTGCTAGTGGTTATCGGGGAGGAGGCACCGGGGAGCTGTTTTTT.

The chain employs TRBV6-1 and TRBJ2-3; D may be TRBD1 (6 bases). CDR1 is MNHNS, CDR2 SASEGT, per germline. The V end lost 4 bases, the J end lost 2 bases, and 10 bases lay between the germline ends. CDR3 size: 14 residues. The CDR3 nucleotides are TGTGCCAGCAGTGCCGACAGGTACACAGATACGCAGTATTTT. Its protein is CASSADRYTDTQYF.

The chain uses TRBV30 and TRBJ2-3, with TRBD2 matching over 13 bases. This CDR3 region has 17 residues. The junction had 9 bases not matched to a gene; V was cut back by 3 bases and J by 3 bases. Germline CDR1 reads GTSNPN; CDR2 reads SVGIG (reference sequence). CDR3 nucleotides: TGTGCCTGGAGAAAGGACGGACTAGCGGGAGTAACAGATACGCAGTATTTT. This codes for CAWRKDGLAGVTDTQYF.

This clone was observed a handful of times. The chain employs TRBV7-8 and TRBJ2-7; TRBD2 matches 12 bases. The J segment lost 6 bases and the V segment lost 3 bases, leaving 3 bases of the junction unmatched. From germline, CDR1 is SGHVS and CDR2 FQNEAQ. The CDR3 covers 14 residues. The CDR3 DNA follows: TGTGCCAGCAGCTTCCTAGCGGGAGGGTCCGAGCAGTACTTC. Protein product: CASSFLAGGSEQYF.